This T cell receptor (beta chain) was sequenced in a study of T-cell memory formation after mild COVID-19. One entry per CDR3 protein results from TCRdb running MiXCR on the 5' RACE reads. The table records under 450,000 distinct CDR3 sequences, about a quarter of them present only once. Remarks on this clonotype: Its antigen is as yet unknown.

Study-wide findings and caveats: Some clones that responded turned up in pre-infection memory, which suggests that cross-reactive memory joined in. Clones that contracted from day 15 to 85 had balanced CD4/CD8; later expanders were CD4+ biased. Largely, contracting CD4+ clones fell within CM and EM, and contracting CD8+ clones within EMRA.

Sequencing was carried out using PBMCs or a T cell subset sorted from them (not recorded which). This receptor was taken from an adult woman who had mild COVID-19 (a few samples of this study predate the infection). Cell type and time point are not known.

CDR3 residues: CASSDWEYNEQFF. Here the CDR3 DNA reads TGTGCCAGCAGTGATTGGGAGTACAATGAGCAGTTCTTC. The rearrangement links TRBV25-1 to TRBJ2-1; D possibly corresponds to TRBD2 (5 bases). Germline CDR1 and CDR2: MGHDK and SYGVNS. The CDR3 runs 13 residues. V dropped 3 bases and J dropped 4 bases, with 7 bases sitting between them.